This entry describes one TCR beta chain. What it binds is unknown. This sample is part of a study of prognosis after radiotherapy for stage I lung cancer. Across the whole study: Among the patients, 7 or 8 had squamous cell carcinoma and approximately twelve had adenocarcinoma. Radiotherapy used SBRT, divided into 3 to 5 fractions and reaching a biologically effective dose of at least 100 Gy. Study-wide findings and caveats: Lower post-radiation Shannon entropy was seen in patients who went on to develop distant metastases.

Two rounds of multiplex PCR amplified TCR beta CDR3 from genomic DNA. First-round PCR amplification was performed with primers specific to each TRBV and TRBJ gene. TCRdb re-called the multiplex PCR reads with MiXCR, one entry per CDR3 protein. Among 20,000 or so distinct CDR3 sequences, 43% were seen once, and the ten largest hold 25% to 35%. Germline V CDR1 and CDR2: SGHTS, YDEGEE. Trimming pared 0 bases from V and 10 bases from J, leaving 13 bases between. This CDR3 is built from 13 residues. Sample: PBMCs, taken before or after stereotactic body radiation therapy (not recorded which). The rearrangement links TRBV5-8 to TRBJ1-1; D is perhaps TRBD1 (5 bases). The receptor was isolated from a donor aged 50 or older with non-small cell lung cancer. The CDR3 coding sequence is TGTGCCAGCAGCTTGGAGGGGAAGGGGTCAGCTTTCTTT. Residues: CASSLEGKGSAFF.